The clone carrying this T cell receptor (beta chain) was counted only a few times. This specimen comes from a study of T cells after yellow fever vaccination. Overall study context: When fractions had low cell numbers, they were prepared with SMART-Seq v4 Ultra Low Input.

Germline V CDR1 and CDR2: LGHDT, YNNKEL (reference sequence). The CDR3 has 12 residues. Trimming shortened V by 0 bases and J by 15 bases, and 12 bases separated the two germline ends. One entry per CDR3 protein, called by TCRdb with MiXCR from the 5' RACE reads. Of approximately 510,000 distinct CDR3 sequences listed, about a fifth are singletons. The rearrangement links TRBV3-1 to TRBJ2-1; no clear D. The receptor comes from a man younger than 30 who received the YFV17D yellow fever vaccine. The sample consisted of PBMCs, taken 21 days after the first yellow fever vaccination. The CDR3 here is CASSQEGYTSFF. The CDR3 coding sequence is TGTGCCAGCAGCCAAGAAGGCTACACCTCGTTCTTC.